This T cell receptor (beta chain) was sequenced during a study of long-term antiretroviral therapy in people with HIV. This was the immunoSEQ v3.0 assay at survey level. The repertoire was sequenced with immunoSEQ multiplex PCR; TCRdb's copy has only in-frame clones and lacks some. The table records roughly 28,000 clones, 91% of them present only once. Trimming shortened V by 4 bases and J by 9 bases, and 14 bases separated the two germline ends. The length of the CDR3 is 13 residues. Germline lookup yields CDR1 SGHNT and CDR2 YYREEE (reference sequence). The specimen comprised unsorted PBMCs, sampled 3.1 years after starting antiretroviral therapy. The chain carries TRBV5-4 and TRBJ2-1; unclear D gene. This TCR was recovered from a young man with HIV. The CDR3: CASSSSIRVEQFF. CDR3 DNA: TGTGCCAGCAGCAGCTCAATTAGGGTTGAGCAGTTCTTC.